This T cell receptor (beta chain) was documented in a study of molecular identifiers for immune sequencing clone quantification. The study's findings and limits: The share of molecules held by clones above 20 RNA copies was over 99% in effector cells and under 1% in naive cells.

The CDR3 is 15 residues long. V shed 8 bases and J 7 bases; nucleotides not matched to a gene: 12. TCRdb processed the PCR reads anew with MiXCR; each CDR3 protein has one entry. The sample records 300,000 to 400,000 distinct CDR3 sequences, about 23% being singletons. Points on this clonotype: The target antigen is unknown.

The clonotype was recovered from a human donor in good health. Some libraries in this study had Jurkat cell RNA spiked in. The chain employs TRBV5-3 and TRBJ2-7; 13 bases align to TRBD2. TRBV5-3 is marked as an open reading frame, function uncertain. Sequenced material: naive CD8+ T cells from blood, with Jurkat cell RNA spiked in. The sample's subset: FACS-sorted CD8+CD4-CCR7+CD45RA+ naive T cells. The CDR3 nucleotides read TGTGCCAGCAGCCTCCGGACTAGCGGGAGTGGTGAGCAGTACTTC. Its protein product is CASSLRTSGSGEQYF.